This TCR beta chain is from a study of CXCR3-negative and CXCR3-positive naive CD8 T cells (dated by TCRdb to about 2019). For the wider study: About 150 million TRB reads were obtained in total, roughly 1.5 +/- 0.3 million reads per library. Diversity and physicochemical repertoire analyses were performed on around 10 donors pooled from two independent experiments. Naive subsets from five or six donors and memory cells from 3 donors were included in the TRBV-TRBJ cluster analysis. What the research found in general, with its limitations: CXCR3 expression partially decreased after cryopreservation, so most assays used freshly isolated PBMCs. Comparably high repertoire diversity was found in both naive subsets, whereas much lower repertoire diversity was found in memory CD8+ T cells. Within the same donor, TRBV-TRBJ usage looked similar between naive CXCR3-negative and CXCR3-positive cells, but memory cells had distinct patterns. Compared with CXCR3-negative naive cells, CXCR3-positive naive cells had TRB CDR3s with higher hydrophobicity (lower Kidera factor 4), lower energy, and higher strength and volume indices. Because surface CD5, which is linked to self-reactivity in mice, was comparable between the naive subsets, TCR interaction strength was also inferred from the physicochemical properties of TRB CDR3s.

For every CD8+ T cell subset, 250,000 to 300,000 cells were flow-sorted straight into RLT lysis buffer, and each subset was sorted in triplicate. Naive CD8+ T cells were defined stringently as CD45RO-CCR7+CD27+CD95- to exclude memory contaminants. Peripheral blood mononuclear cells were isolated from buffy coats using standard density gradient centrifugation. Naive CXCR3-negative and CXCR3-positive CD8+ T cells were flow-sorted using a FACSAria III. Total RNA was extracted from sorted cells with an RNeasy Mini Kit. Looking up the germline V gene (reference sequence) yields CDR1 DFQATT and CDR2 SNEGSKA. From cysteine to phenylalanine, the CDR3 is 15 amino acids long. The DNA is not on file. In the case of this clonotype: Its antigen is still unknown.

Sequencing used a NextSeq 550. The Human TCR Profiling Kit (MiLaboratory) was used to make UMI-labeled 5' RACE TRB cDNA libraries. The full amount of extracted RNA was used for cDNA synthesis, and the full amount of resulting cDNA was used for PCR amplification. Libraries were prepared in parallel with an identical number of PCR cycles. The paper's processing steps were these. MIGEC and MiXCR extracted about 53,000 +/- 10,000 unique UMI-labeled TRB cDNA molecules per library, requiring at least two reads per UMI. On average, roughly 40,000 +/- 10,000 functional in-frame TRB CDR3 nucleotide clonotypes lacking stop codons were found per library. After each sample was downsampled to 5000 UMI-labeled TRB molecules, VDJtools was used to calculate diversity metrics such as normalized Shannon-Wiener and Chao1. For the central five CDR3 residues, VDJtools calculated physicochemical properties weighted by clonotype size, namely interaction energy, strength, volume and Kidera factor 4. With the reads reprocessed by TCRdb, a single entry stands for each CDR3 protein sequence and no DNA is reported. TCRdb's processing, not the authors', yielded these V and J calls. This sample's table has entries for 8,800 or so distinct CDR3 sequences. The ten largest account for over 2% of the sample.

The V gene is TRBV20-1 and the J gene is TRBJ2-1. The origin of this receptor is a human donor in good health. Some clones in this sample may be carry-over from other donors' samples. Sequencing used naive CXCR3- CD8+ T cells from blood. The cell subset or site label for this specimen denotes: CD45RO-CCR7+CD27+CD95- naive CD8+ T cells lacking CXCR3 (TNR3-). The CDR3 protein is CSAKSDPSSYNEQFF.